The rows below give T cell receptor beta chains drawn from one sample of a study of OX40 agonist ivuxolimab in advanced cancers. Here immunoSEQ multiplex PCR was the method, and the copy in TCRdb shows in-frame clones only, minus some. Of about 41,000 clones listed, approximately 86% were seen once; the top ten hold approximately 2.6%. The sample in question was CD4+ or CD8+ T cells sorted from blood, obtained in a trial of the OX40 agonist ivuxolimab. These receptors originate from an adult with an advanced solid tumor such as melanoma, head and neck, liver or kidney cancer. CDR3s include the opening cysteine and the closing phenylalanine or tryptophan. The D gene is left open where the match is weak. Rows may omit the clone size; those that give it use once, few, many or a size class.

V gene	clone size	D gene	J gene	CDR3 protein	CDR3 DNA
TRBV6-6	NA	NA	TRBJ2-7	CASSLTTSYEQYF	TGTGCCAGCAGTCTGACCACCTCCTACGAGCAGTACTTC
TRBV7-2	NA	NA	TRBJ2-1	CASSSNNEQFF	TGTGCCAGCAGCTCAAATAATGAGCAGTTCTTC
TRBV12-5	few	NA	TRBJ2-7	CASGLLDEQYF	TGTGCTAGTGGTTTGCTCGACGAGCAGTACTTC
TRBV7-6	NA	NA	TRBJ2-1	CASSTTTTPLYNEQFF	TGTGCCAGCAGCACGACGACTACCCCTCTCTACAATGAGCAGTTCTTC
TRBV5-1	NA	TRBD1	TRBJ1-1	CASSWGQMNTEAFF	TGCGCCAGCAGCTGGGGACAGATGAACACTGAAGCTTTCTTT
TRBV4-3	NA	TRBD2	TRBJ2-3	CASSQAPGLAGGADTQYF	TGCGCCAGCAGCCAAGCCCCGGGACTAGCGGGAGGGGCAGATACGCAGTATTTT
TRBV11-3	NA	NA	TRBJ1-6	CASSLDGLQALHF	TGTGCCAGCAGCCTAGATGGGCTTCAGGCCCTCCACTTT
TRBV7-3	NA	NA	TRBJ2-2	CASSFTPRFDTGELFF	TGTGCCAGCAGCTTTACGCCTCGTTTCGACACCGGGGAGCTGTTTTTT
TRBV21-1	NA	NA	TRBJ1-1	CASSNCGRLVVGEAFF	TGTGCCAGCAGCAATTGTGGCCGCTTGGTGGTCGGTGAAGCTTTCTTT
TRBV28	NA	NA	TRBJ1-2	CASSLDGGANDYGYTF	TGTGCCAGCAGTTTAGATGGGGGGGCGAACGACTATGGCTACACCTTC
TRBV18	NA	NA	TRBJ1-2	CASSPGFNYGYTF	TGTGCCAGCTCACCAGGATTCAACTATGGCTACACCTTC
TRBV11-3	NA	NA	TRBJ2-7	CASSLGSNSYEQYF	TGTGCCAGCAGCTTGGGCAGCAACTCCTACGAGCAGTACTTC
TRBV5-1	once	TRBD2	TRBJ2-3	CASTPLAFSTDTQYF	TGCGCCAGCACCCCACTAGCGTTCAGCACAGATACGCAGTATTTT
TRBV2	NA	TRBD1	TRBJ2-7	CASSGQGVSYEQYF	TGTGCCAGCAGTGGACAGGGGGTTTCCTACGAGCAGTACTTC